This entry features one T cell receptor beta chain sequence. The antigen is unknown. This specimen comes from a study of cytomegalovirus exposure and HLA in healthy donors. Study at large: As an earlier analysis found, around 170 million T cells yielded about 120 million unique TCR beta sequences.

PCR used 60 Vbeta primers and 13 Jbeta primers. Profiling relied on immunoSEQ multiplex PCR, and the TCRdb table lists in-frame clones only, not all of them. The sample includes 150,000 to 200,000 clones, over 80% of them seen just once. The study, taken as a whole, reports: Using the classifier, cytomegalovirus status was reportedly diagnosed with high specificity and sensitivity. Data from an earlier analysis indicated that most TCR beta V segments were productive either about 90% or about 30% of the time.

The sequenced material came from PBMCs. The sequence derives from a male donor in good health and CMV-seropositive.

The chain's CDR3 is CASSPQGGGNEQFF. The CDR3 DNA is TGTGCCAGCAGCCCCCAGGGAGGGGGCAATGAGCAGTTCTTC. The V call is TRBV7-8, the J call TRBJ2-1, with D perhaps TRBD2 (7 bases). Germline CDR1 is SGHVS and CDR2 is FQNEAQ. The CDR3 consists of 14 residues. V lost 5 bases and J 6 bases, leaving 14 bases between the germline ends.